One and the same sample provided the 26 T cell receptor beta chains below, sequenced in a study of blood T cell repertoires in COVID-19. Only in-frame clones appear in the TCRdb table, and some are missing; sequencing was by immunoSEQ multiplex PCR. The table shows approximately 99,000 clones, with 88% occurring only once. The sequenced sample consisted of peripheral blood. The receptors originated from a human donor in a cohort sampled during active COVID-19.

The chain is built from TRBV11-2 and TRBJ2-5; 7 nucleotides line up with TRBD2. This CDR3 has 15 residues. The junction had 13 bases not matched to a gene; V was cut back by 5 bases and J by 7 bases. Germline V gives CDR1 SGHAT, CDR2 FQNNGV. The CDR3 spells CASSPTRPGGTTQYF. CDR3 DNA sequence: TGTGCCAGCAGCCCCACTCGACCCGGGGGGACGACCCAGTACTTC.

V is TRBV5-1 and J is TRBJ1-2, with 9 bases fitting TRBD1. This CDR3 is built from 14 residues. CDR1 is SGHRS, CDR2 YFSETQ, per germline. J gave up 3 bases and V 7 bases, and 7 bases lay outside the gene matches. The CDR3 sequence is CASGAQGAYYGYTF. In DNA, the CDR3 is TGCGCCAGCGGCGCACAGGGGGCCTACTATGGCTACACCTTC.

The genes are TRBV18 and TRBJ2-3; D remains unclear. The V gene lost 6 bases and the J gene lost 2 bases, with 9 bases spanning the gap. Germline V lookup: CDR1 KGHSH, CDR2 LQKENI. This CDR3 region has 13 residues. The CDR3 DNA follows: TGTGCCAGCTCTCCCTCACACACAGATACGCAGTATTTT. The encoded protein is CASSPSHTDTQYF.

The DNA of the CDR3 is TGCGCCAGCAGTGAGTCCATTGGGGCTTTGAATGAGCAGTTCTTC. It is translated as CASSESIGALNEQFF. V is TRBV10-1 and J is TRBJ2-1, with a possible D match to TRBD1 (5 bases). Germline V gives CDR1 WNHNN, CDR2 SYGVQD (reference sequence). The CDR3 covers 15 residues. Trimming shortened V by 0 bases and J by 7 bases, and 13 bases separated the two germline ends.

CDR3 residues: CASSEVRAEAFF. CDR3 sequence (DNA): TGTGCCAGCAGTGAAGTTCGCGCTGAAGCTTTCTTT. The chain couples TRBV2 to TRBJ1-1; no reliable D call. This CDR3 has 12 residues. Per the germline V gene, CDR1 is SNHLY and CDR2 is FYNNEI. V lost 1 base to trimming and J lost 6 bases, with 6 bases between them.

This rearrangement joins TRBV27 to TRBJ1-5; 7 positions agree with TRBD1. The CDR3 spans 15 residues. V was pared by 3 bases and J by 5 bases, with 7 bases of the junction left unmatched. Germline-derived CDR1 and CDR2 are MNHEY and SMNVEV (reference sequence). CDR3 DNA: TGTGCCAGCAGTTTTAGGCCAGGGGGTGATCAGCCCCAGCATTTT. This gives the protein CASSFRPGGDQPQHF.

The rearrangement links TRBV6-5 to TRBJ1-1; D may be TRBD1 (6 bases). Germline V gives CDR1 MNHEY, CDR2 SVGAGI. The V end was cut by 10 bases, the J end by 3 bases, with 18 bases between. This CDR3 comprises 14 residues. The CDR3, as DNA: TGTGCCACCCACCCAGGGAGGGGGGACACTGAAGCTTTCTTT. Translating gives CATHPGRGDTEAFF.

This clone was picked up a small number of times. Distinct nucleotide sequences in the sample also encode this CDR3. This chain connects TRBV12-3 or TRBV12-4 to TRBJ1-5; possible D gene TRBD1, 5 bases. The CDR3 has 13 residues. Between the trimmed V and J ends, which lost 1 base and 6 bases, there was a span of 7 bases. CDR3 loop: CASSLGGAQPQHF. The CDR3 nucleotides read TGTGCCAGCAGTTTAGGTGGGGCTCAGCCCCAGCATTTT.

The V call is TRBV3-1 (or the pseudogene TRBV3-2), the J call TRBJ2-7, with 7 bases identical to TRBD2. The CDR3 contains 13 residues. V trimming: 4 bases; J trimming: 6 bases; junction bases outside the gene matches: 6. Germline CDR1 and CDR2: LGHDT and YNNKEL (reference sequence). The CDR3 nucleotides read TGTGCCAGCAGCCGCCCGGGACTAATCGAGCAGTACTTC. Its translation: CASSRPGLIEQYF.

The V and J genes are TRBV5-1 and TRBJ2-3; 8 nucleotides match TRBD2. CDR1 and CDR2 from the germline V gene are SGHRS and YFSETQ. The trim removed 3 bases at V and 1 base at J, leaving 7 bases unmatched. The CDR3 runs to 16 residues. The CDR3 nucleotides are TGCGCCAGCAGCTCACTAGCGGAGGGGGGCACAGATACGCAGTATTTT. Protein: CASSSLAEGGTDTQYF.

The chain combines TRBV10-3 with TRBJ2-7; 10 bases fit TRBD1. The CDR3 is 14 residues long. The germline CDR1 and CDR2 sequences are ENHRY and SYGVKD. With V trimmed by 6 bases and J by 4 bases, 6 bases remained unmatched. The DNA of the CDR3 is TGTGCCATCAGGCCCGGGACAGGGGTGTACGAGCAGTACTTC. Protein product: CAIRPGTGVYEQYF.

The chain links TRBV5-1 to TRBJ2-4; the match to TRBD2 covers 7 bases. With V trimmed by 3 bases and J by 6 bases, 3 bases remained unmatched. This CDR3 comprises 13 residues. CDR1 is SGHRS and CDR2 is YFSETQ in the germline V gene. CDR3 sequence: CASSSGRANIQYF. The CDR3 DNA is TGCGCCAGCAGCTCGGGGAGGGCAAACATTCAGTACTTC.

The chain is built from TRBV2 and TRBJ1-3; TRBD1 matches 7 bases. The CDR3 extends over 17 amino acids. V lost 3 bases, J lost 2 bases, and 10 bases stayed unmatched. The germline gives CDR1 SNHLY, CDR2 FYNNEI. CDR3: CASSERRGQRAGNTIYF. The CDR3 DNA reads as TGTGCCAGCAGTGAGCGGCGGGGACAGAGAGCTGGAAACACCATATATTTT.

The chain couples TRBV2 to TRBJ2-1; TRBD2 agrees at 9 bases. CDR3 length: 15 residues. Germline CDR1 and CDR2: SNHLY and FYNNEI. V lost 7 bases to trimming and J lost 6 bases; unmatched junction nucleotides: 10. CDR3 in amino acids: CASTAGGRPGNEQFF. The CDR3 nucleotides read TGTGCCAGCACGGCGGGGGGGCGCCCGGGCAATGAGCAGTTCTTC.

The chain couples TRBV28 to TRBJ2-2; 8 nucleotides agree with TRBD1. The CDR3 loop spans 13 amino acids. Germline CDR1 and CDR2: MDHEN and SYDVKM. CDR3 in amino acids: CGSKGQDTGELFF. CDR3 DNA sequence: TGTGGATCTAAGGGACAGGACACCGGGGAGCTGTTTTTT.

V and J are TRBV24-1 and TRBJ1-5; D perhaps matches TRBD1 (6 bases). Germline V gene sequence: CDR1 KGHDR, CDR2 SFDVKD. V dropped 6 bases and J dropped 6 bases, with 14 bases sitting between them. The CDR3 is made up of 14 amino acids. This CDR3 is CATSFGGGGQPQHF. The CDR3 nucleotides are TGTGCCACCAGTTTTGGGGGCGGGGGTCAGCCCCAGCATTTT.

This chain connects TRBV7-2 to TRBJ2-7; perhaps TRBD2 as D (5 bases). Looked up from germline, CDR1 is SGHTA and CDR2 is FQGNSA. This CDR3 has 15 residues. The V and J ends lost 5 bases and 3 bases respectively, with 17 bases between them. CDR3 amino acids: CASSPGFSKHYEQYF. The CDR3 DNA follows: TGTGCCAGCAGCCCGGGGTTTTCCAAGCACTACGAGCAGTACTTC.

This clone was found a few times. In DNA form, the CDR3 reads TGTGCCAGCAGTGCGACGGGCTATAATTCACCCCTCCACTTT. It translates to CASSATGYNSPLHF. J is TRBJ1-6 and V is TRBV6-4; unclear D gene. CDR1 and CDR2 from the germline V gene are MRHNA and SNTAGT. Trimming took 4 bases from V and 3 from J, leaving 7 bases between them. The CDR3 runs to 14 residues.

This chain links TRBV6-1 with TRBJ1-1; D is unclear. The CDR3 spans 15 residues. V was cut by 2 bases and J by 0 bases, with 10 bases left in between. CDR1 is MNHNS, CDR2 SASEGT, per germline. The CDR3: CASSEPQALNTEAFF. CDR3 nucleotides: TGTGCCAGCAGTGAACCGCAGGCGCTGAACACTGAAGCTTTCTTT.

This clone showed up just once. The rearrangement uses TRBV5-1 and TRBJ2-1; TRBD2 aligns across 13 bases. Per the germline V gene, CDR1 is SGHRS and CDR2 is YFSETQ. Trimming cost V 4 bases and J 9 bases; bases outside gene matches: 7. The CDR3 loop spans 15 amino acids. The CDR3 reads CASSEGLAGEGEQFF. The CDR3, as DNA: TGCGCCAGCAGCGAAGGACTAGCGGGAGAAGGTGAGCAGTTCTTC.

The rearrangement uses TRBV11-2 and TRBJ2-1; TRBD2 aligns across 8 bases. This CDR3 has 19 residues. Germline assignment: CDR1 SGHAT and CDR2 FQNNGV. The V gene end was trimmed by 2 bases and the J gene end by 0 bases; junction bases not matched to a gene: 12. The CDR3 region is CASSLRRKAGGSSYNEQFF. CDR3 DNA sequence: TGTGCCAGCAGCTTAAGGCGAAAGGCGGGAGGAAGCTCCTACAATGAGCAGTTCTTC.

The CDR3 spells CASRGRDQPQHF. The CDR3 nucleotides are TGTGCCAGTAGGGGTCGGGATCAGCCCCAGCATTTT. The V and J genes are TRBV19 and TRBJ1-5, with D unclear. V lost 6 bases to trimming and J lost 5 bases, with 8 bases between them. The CDR3 sequence is 12 residues long. Germline loops: CDR1 LNHDA, CDR2 SQIVND (reference sequence). The complete variable domain, with remaining parts taken from reference TRBV19 and TRBJ1-5, reads DGGITQSPKYLFRKEGQNVTLSCEQNLNHDAMYWYRQDPGQGLRLIYYSQIVNDFQKGDIAEGYSVSREKKESFPLTVTSAQKNPTAFYLCASRGRDQPQHFGDGTRLSIL.

The gene calls are TRBV6-5 and TRBJ2-7; TRBD2 might be the D (5 bases). The CDR3 contains 13 residues. V was trimmed by 0 bases and J by 7 bases, leaving 10 bases between them. From germline, CDR1 is MNHEY and CDR2 SVGAGI. The CDR3 reads CASSYSGPGEQYF. DNA of the CDR3: TGTGCCAGCAGTTACTCAGGCCCGGGAGAGCAGTACTTC.

The genes are TRBV19 and TRBJ1-5, with D uncertain. Germline V gene data show CDR1 as LNHDA and CDR2 as SQIVND (reference sequence). V lost 5 bases and J lost 0, with 8 bases in between. CDR3 length: 14 residues. The CDR3 nucleotides are TGTGCCAGTAGTGTTGGAGTTAGCAATCAGCCCCAGCATTTT. It yields the protein CASSVGVSNQPQHF.

The DNA for the CDR3 is TGTGCCAGCAAAGAAGACGGGAGAGCTTTCTTT. Translating it yields CASKEDGRAFF. The rearrangement joins TRBV25-1 to TRBJ1-1; no definite D call. The germline CDR1 and CDR2 sequences are MGHDK and SYGVNS. The length of the CDR3 is 11 residues. V was pared by 7 bases and J by 10 bases, with 13 bases between.

The V call is TRBV29-1, the J call TRBJ2-5; the D gene is possibly TRBD2 (5 bases). V lost 6 bases to trimming and J lost 4 bases, with 21 bases between them. The germline V gene encodes CDR1 SQVTM and CDR2 ANQGSEA. This CDR3 contains 15 residues. The CDR3 nucleotides read TGCAGCGTCTCCCCCCGGACGGAGGAGTTAGAGACCCAGTACTTC. Its protein product is CSVSPRTEELETQYF.